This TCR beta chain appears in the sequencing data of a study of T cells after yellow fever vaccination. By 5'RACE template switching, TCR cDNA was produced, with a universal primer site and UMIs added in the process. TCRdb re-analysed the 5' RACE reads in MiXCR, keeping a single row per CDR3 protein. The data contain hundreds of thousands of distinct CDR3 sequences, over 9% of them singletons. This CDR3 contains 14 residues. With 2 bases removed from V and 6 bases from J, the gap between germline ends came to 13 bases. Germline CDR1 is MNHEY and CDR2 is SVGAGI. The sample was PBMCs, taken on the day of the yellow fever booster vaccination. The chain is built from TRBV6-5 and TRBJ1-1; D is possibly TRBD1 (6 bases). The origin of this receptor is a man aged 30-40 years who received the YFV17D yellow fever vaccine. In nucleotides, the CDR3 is TGTGCCAGCAGTTACAGTCCGGACAGACCTGAAGCTTTCTTT. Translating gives CASSYSPDRPEAFF.